This T cell receptor (beta chain) was identified during a study of cytomegalovirus exposure and HLA in healthy donors. The PCR employed 60 Vbeta primers together with 13 Jbeta primers. The repertoire was sequenced with immunoSEQ multiplex PCR; TCRdb's copy has only in-frame clones and lacks some. The table has more than 110,000 clones, less than 10% seen once. General study results and limits: As a later analysis showed, a missense DCLRE1C variant was linked to trimming of TCR beta V- and J-genes. According to a later analysis, donors in an Asian-associated ancestry cluster reportedly had fewer N-insertions than the roughly 670-donor mean. CMV serostatus stood as the only immune exposure information on hand. An analysis done earlier found most TCR beta V segments productive about 87% or about 30% of the time.

With respect to this clone: Antigen unknown.

The origin of this receptor is a man aged 45-65 years in good health and CMV-seronegative. The sequenced sample was PBMCs.

CDR3 amino acids: CSVESGQGREKLFF. For the CDR3, the DNA is TGCAGCGTTGAATCCGGGCAGGGGCGGGAAAAACTGTTTTTT. This sequence joins TRBV29-1 and TRBJ1-4; D possibly corresponds to TRBD1 (6 bases). V lost 2 bases, J lost 8 bases, and 15 bases lay in between. The germline V gene has CDR1 SQVTM and CDR2 ANQGSEA. CDR3 length equals 14 residues.